The entry below describes one T cell receptor beta chain. No antigen is known for it. The sample belongs to a study of T cell responses to AZD1222 COVID-19 vaccine. Libraries were prepared by immunoSEQ multiplex PCR; TCRdb keeps only in-frame clonotypes and omits some of them. Among about 120,000 clones listed, about 92% were seen once. V lost 5 bases to trimming and J lost 0 bases, with 15 bases between them. Per the germline V gene, CDR1 is SGHTA and CDR2 is FQGNSA. CDR3 length equals 16 residues. Whole-study results and caveats: Researchers took repertoire samples only after the peak T cell response had come.

Second-dose intervals near 4 or 12 weeks were combined. The sequence was collected from an adult who received the AZD1222 COVID-19 vaccine. The gene calls are TRBV7-2 and TRBJ2-3; D ambiguous. The sequenced sample was peripheral blood, obtained 28 days after the second AZD1222 dose. CDR3 sequence: CASSLQPMPSTDTQYF. CDR3 sequence (DNA): TGTGCCAGCAGCCTACAGCCCATGCCTAGCACAGATACGCAGTATTTT.